This T cell receptor (beta chain) was observed in a study of CD8 T cells in ankylosing spondylitis. This CDR3 region has 13 residues. Germline CDR1 and CDR2: SGHAT and FQNNGV. Trimming removed 5 bases from V and 9 bases from J, with 14 bases in between. Points from the study as a whole: Typical of ankylosing spondylitis blood, it appeared, was a TCR beta motif of under 10 highly homologous variants. Relatively scarce in peripheral blood, disease-linked clones were CD8+. There was reportedly significant enrichment of clones that were disease-linked in matched ankylosing spondylitis synovial fluid.

Quantitative 5'-RACE with molecular barcodes generated TCR beta libraries. TCRdb analysed the 5' RACE reads with MiXCR anew, one entry per CDR3 protein. Counted here are hundreds of thousands of distinct CDR3 sequences, approximately 10% occurring once; the ten biggest clones make up just over 0.5%. This clonotype has only a few counts. The antigen is unknown. The sequencing sample was made of blood, either unsorted or a sorted T cell fraction (not recorded which). The chain links TRBV11-2 to TRBJ2-1, with a tentative D call TRBD2 (6 bases). This receptor was taken from a male donor with ankylosing spondylitis. The CDR3 coding sequence is TGTGCCAGCAGCGCCGGGGGAGCTGGTGAGCAGTTCTTC. It yields the protein CASSAGGAGEQFF.